Sequencing of this T cell receptor (beta chain) was carried out in a study of cytomegalovirus exposure and HLA in healthy donors. The CDR3 runs 15 residues. Germline V gives CDR1 PRHDT, CDR2 FYEKMQ (reference sequence). V was clipped by 5 bases and J by 4 bases; unmatched bases: 4. Use of 60 Vbeta and 13 Jbeta primers characterized the PCR. Assay used: immunoSEQ multiplex PCR; TCRdb lists only in-frame clones, some missing. The listing contains 45,000 to 60,000 clones. This clonotype was obtained from a male donor in good health and CMV-seronegative. The gene calls are TRBV13 and TRBJ2-1, with TRBD2 matching 11 bases. Sequencing was performed on PBMCs. For the CDR3, the DNA is TGTGCCAGCAGCACCACTAGCGGGGGTTACAATGAGCAGTTCTTC. Translating it yields CASSTTSGGYNEQFF.